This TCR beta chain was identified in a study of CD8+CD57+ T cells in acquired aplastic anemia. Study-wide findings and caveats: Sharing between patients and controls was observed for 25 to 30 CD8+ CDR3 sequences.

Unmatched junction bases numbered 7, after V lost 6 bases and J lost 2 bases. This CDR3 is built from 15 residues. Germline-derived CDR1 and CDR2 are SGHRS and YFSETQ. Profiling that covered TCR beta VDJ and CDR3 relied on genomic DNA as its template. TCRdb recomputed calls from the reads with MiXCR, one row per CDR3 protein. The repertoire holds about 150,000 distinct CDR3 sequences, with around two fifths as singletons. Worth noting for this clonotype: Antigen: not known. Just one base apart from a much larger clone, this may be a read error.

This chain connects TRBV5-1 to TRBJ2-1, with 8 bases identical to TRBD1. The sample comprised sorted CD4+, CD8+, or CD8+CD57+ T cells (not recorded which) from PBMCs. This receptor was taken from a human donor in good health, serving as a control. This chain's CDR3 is CASTGRQGTYNEQFF. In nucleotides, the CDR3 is TGCGCCAGCACCGGACGACAGGGGACCTACAATGAGCAGTTCTTC. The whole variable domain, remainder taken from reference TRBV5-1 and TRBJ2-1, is KAGVTQTPRYLIKTRGQQVTLSCSPISGHRSVSWYQQTPGQGLQFLFEYFSETQRNKGNFPGRFSGRQFSNSRSEMNVSTLELGDSALYLCASTGRQGTYNEQFFGPGTRLTVL.